This T cell receptor beta chain emerged from a study of blood T cells in healthy people across ages. The J segment lost 1 base and the V segment lost 5 bases, leaving 7 bases of the junction unmatched. The CDR3 totals 15 residues. The V gene's germline CDR1 is DFQATT and CDR2 SNEGSKA (reference sequence). Researchers report isolating at least 6 million PBMCs per sample. A J-beta primer mix and a sample-barcoded 5' primer were used in a second PCR of about 7 to 12 cycles. TCRdb ran MiXCR on the 5' RACE reads and lists one entry per CDR3 protein. Here the sample spans fewer than 2,000,000 distinct CDR3 sequences, approximately 32% being singletons.

The material sequenced was blood. The chain links TRBV20-1 to TRBJ2-3, with 9 bases aligning to TRBD2. This receptor was taken from a woman aged 25 to 39 in good health. Here the CDR3 reads CSAGGGEGGTDTQYF. In DNA, the CDR3 is TGCAGTGCTGGCGGGGGGGAGGGAGGCACAGATACGCAGTATTTT.